The sequence of this T cell receptor (beta chain) was determined in a study of cytomegalovirus exposure and HLA in healthy donors. This clone was counted between two and nine times. No antigen is known for it. Overall study results and limits: Serostatus for CMV was the only available immune exposure information.

Trimming cost V 0 bases and J 7 bases, with 20 bases left between them. CDR1 is SGHRS, CDR2 YFSETQ, per germline. This CDR3 has 17 residues. A multiplex PCR was run with 60 Vbeta primers and 13 Jbeta primers. This table comes from immunoSEQ multiplex PCR, and its TCRdb copy is limited to in-frame clones, with some not included. The sample carries about 110,000 clones, 69% recorded once. The specimen sequenced was PBMCs. This chain links TRBV5-1 with TRBJ2-1; possibly TRBD1 for D (5 bases). The receptor's source is a woman in her sixties or seventies in good health and CMV-seropositive. This CDR3 is CASSLVAGSAKGNEQFF. CDR3 bases: TGCGCCAGCAGCTTGGTCGCAGGCTCAGCGAAGGGGAATGAGCAGTTCTTC. The full variable domain, rest sourced from reference TRBV5-1 and TRBJ2-1, is KAGVTQTPRYLIKTRGQQVTLSCSPISGHRSVSWYQQTPGQGLQFLFEYFSETQRNKGNFPGRFSGRQFSNSRSEMNVSTLELGDSALYLCASSLVAGSAKGNEQFFGPGTRLTVL.